This entry is about one T cell receptor beta chain. With a much larger clone just one base away, this may be a read error. The authors prepared the TCRbeta library with unique molecular identifiers. TCRdb reprocessed the PCR reads with MiXCR, giving one entry per CDR3 protein. This sample has about 240,000 distinct CDR3 sequences, with about 12% found just once. This specimen belongs to a study of T-cell reconstitution after alpha-beta-depleted transplantation in children. Germline V gene data show CDR1 as SGHTA and CDR2 as FQGNSA. V was trimmed by 3 bases and J by 5 bases, leaving 16 bases between them. This CDR3 comprises 15 residues.

This TCR was sampled from a human donor who donated a stem cell graft to a child with acute lymphoblastic leukemia. This specimen was PBMCs from the stem cell graft donor, taken from the stem cell graft. The genes are TRBV7-2 and TRBJ1-1; D is unresolved. CDR3: CASSFSALTGTEAFF. As DNA, the CDR3 is TGTGCCAGCAGCTTTTCTGCCTTAACTGGGACTGAAGCTTTCTTT.